These 32 T cell receptor beta chains came from one sample sequenced in a study of OX40 agonist ivuxolimab in advanced cancers. The protocol used for the library was the immunoSEQ multiplex PCR assay. Held by TCRdb, this immuneACCESS table contains in-frame sequences only and omits some clones. Under half of the omission traces to an unresolved V gene where checked; the cause of the rest is unknown. The sample has 55,000 to 70,000 clones on record, approximately 81% of them singletons. 4% to 6% of the sample comes from the top ten. Sequencing used CD4+ or CD8+ T cells sorted from blood, obtained in a trial of the OX40 agonist ivuxolimab. The receptors originated from an adult with an advanced solid tumor such as melanoma, head and neck, liver or kidney cancer.

V and J are TRBV19 and TRBJ2-3, with D perhaps matching TRBD1 (6 bases). Germline assignment: CDR1 LNHDA and CDR2 SQIVND (reference sequence). The CDR3 loop spans 15 amino acids. V lost 4 bases and J lost 0, with 11 bases in between. The CDR3 loop reads CASSTNRESTDTQYF. The CDR3 DNA is TGTGCCAGTAGTACTAACAGGGAAAGCACAGATACGCAGTATTTT.

The chain employs TRBV7-9 and TRBJ2-1, with a weak D call TRBD1 (6 bases). Germline V lookup: CDR1 SEHNR, CDR2 FQNEAQ (reference sequence). V shed 1 base and J shed 5 bases, with 18 bases lying between them. This CDR3 spans 17 amino acids. The chain's CDR3 is CASSLDLYRVKDNEQFF. The CDR3 DNA reads TGTGCCAGCAGCTTAGATCTCTACAGGGTCAAGGACAATGAGCAGTTCTTC.

The J gene is TRBJ2-7, the V gene TRBV6-5; 11 bases map to TRBD1. CDR1 and CDR2 from the germline V gene are MNHEY and SVGAGI. V was clipped by 3 bases and J by 3 bases; unmatched bases: 4. The CDR3 runs to 15 residues. The CDR3 DNA follows: TGTGCCAGCAGTTATCTCGGGACAGGGGGCTACGAGCAGTACTTC. Its protein product is CASSYLGTGGYEQYF.

The genes are TRBV19 and TRBJ1-5; 7 nucleotides line up with TRBD1. Germline V lookup: CDR1 LNHDA, CDR2 SQIVND (reference sequence). The CDR3 has 13 amino acids. J gave up 3 bases and V 8 bases, and 4 bases lay outside the gene matches. DNA of the CDR3: TGTGCCAGTTATGGACAGGACAATCAGCCCCAGCATTTT. It is translated as CASYGQDNQPQHF.

This chain uses TRBV7-2 with TRBJ2-7, with 8 nucleotides matching TRBD1. The V and J ends lost 5 bases and 9 bases, in that order; junction bases with no gene match: 6. Germline V gene sequence: CDR1 SGHTA, CDR2 FQGNSA. CDR3 length equals 12 residues. The CDR3 region is CASSTPTGAQYF. Written as DNA, the CDR3 is TGTGCCAGCAGCACCCCGACAGGGGCGCAGTACTTC.

This chain uses TRBV30 with TRBJ2-2, with D tentatively TRBD1 (6 bases). The CDR3 spans 13 residues. V shed 3 bases and J shed 8 bases, with 13 bases lying between them. CDR1 is GTSNPN, CDR2 SVGIG, per germline (reference sequence). CDR3 in amino acids: CAWSLGATGELFF. In DNA, the CDR3 is TGTGCCTGGAGCCTGGGGGCAACAGGGGAGCTGTTTTTT. Complete variable domain (other parts from reference TRBV30 and TRBJ2-2): SQTIHQWPATLVQPVGSPLSLECTVEGTSNPNLYWYRQAAGRGLQLLFYSVGIGQISSEVPQNLSASRPQDRQFILSSKKLLLSDSGFYLCAWSLGATGELFFGEGSRLTVL.

The genes are TRBV28 and TRBJ1-4, with no clear D. Trimming removed 6 bases from V and 7 bases from J, with 18 bases in between. Per germline, CDR1 MDHEN and CDR2 SYDVKM. This CDR3 has 15 residues. As DNA, the CDR3 is TGTGCCAGCAGCATACAGTTGGGAGGTTTTGAAAAACTGTTTTTT. Its translation is CASSIQLGGFEKLFF. The full variable domain, in which reference TRBV28 and TRBJ1-4 provide the parts outside the CDR3, is DVKVTQSSRYLVKRTGEKVFLECVQDMDHENMFWYRQDPGLGLRLIYFSYDVKMKEKGDIPEGYSVSREKKERFSLILESASTNQTSMYLCASSIQLGGFEKLFFGSGTQLSVL.

This clone appeared a few times. The rearrangement links TRBV6-6 to TRBJ1-2, with D hard to call. CDR1 and CDR2 (germline): MNHNY, SVGAGI (reference sequence). This CDR3 contains 13 residues. Trimming pared 5 bases from V and 3 bases from J, leaving 10 bases between. CDR3 nucleotides: TGTGCCAGCAGTATTGAGGGTGACTATGGCTACACCTTC. It encodes CASSIEGDYGYTF.

This clone has just one count. The gene calls are TRBV5-4 and TRBJ2-7; 16 nucleotides line up with TRBD2. This CDR3 spans 15 amino acids. The germline gives CDR1 SGHNT, CDR2 YYREEE (reference sequence). The trim removed 4 bases at V and 6 bases at J, leaving 4 bases unmatched. The chain's CDR3 is CASSTGTSGRGEQYF. CDR3 DNA sequence: TGTGCCAGCAGCACAGGGACTAGCGGGAGGGGCGAGCAGTACTTC.

A single count supports this clone. The genes are TRBV11-3 and TRBJ2-5; the D is unclear. The better agreement between TRBJ2-7 and the DNA end casts doubt on the J call. The CDR3 has 12 residues. Germline-derived CDR1 and CDR2 are SGHNT and YENEEA. The CDR3 coding sequence is TGTGCCAGCAGCTTCGAGTCCTACGAGCAGTACTTC. It translates to CASSFESYEQYF.

This clone was seen only a few times. The chain uses TRBV5-6 and TRBJ2-7, with 8 bases that match TRBD1. Germline-derived CDR1 and CDR2 are SGHDT and YYEEEE. The CDR3 runs to 15 residues. The junction had 10 bases not matched to a gene; V was cut back by 2 bases and J by 6 bases. The CDR3: CASSFPGQGETEQYF. The DNA of the CDR3 is TGTGCCAGCAGCTTCCCCGGACAGGGAGAGACCGAGCAGTACTTC.

The rearrangement joins TRBV7-6 to TRBJ2-1, with 13 bases fitting TRBD2. The length of the CDR3 is 19 residues. Germline V gene lookup returns CDR1 SGHVS and CDR2 FNYEAQ. Losses at the gene ends were 5 bases for V and 4 bases for J; bases not matched to a gene: 14. In nucleotides, the CDR3 is TGTGCCAGCAGCCTTCTCCCCGGGACTAGCGGGATAGGGTACAATGAGCAGTTCTTC. Translation: CASSLLPGTSGIGYNEQFF.

The chain links TRBV5-1 to TRBJ2-1, with 8 positions matching TRBD2. CDR1 and CDR2 (germline): SGHRS, YFSETQ. V shed 0 bases and J 5 bases; nucleotides not matched to a gene: 19. The CDR3 totals 20 residues. The CDR3 spells CASSLVGEIGRAIPHNEQFF. The CDR3 DNA reads TGCGCCAGCAGCTTGGTAGGTGAGATCGGGAGGGCCATCCCCCACAATGAGCAGTTCTTC.

The rearrangement uses TRBV28 and TRBJ2-1, with D possibly being TRBD1 or TRBD2 (7 bases each). The ends were cut back, 7 bases at V and 5 bases at J, with 21 bases in the middle. CDR3 length: 16 residues. Germline assignment: CDR1 MDHEN and CDR2 SYDVKM. CDR3 residues: CASTGGTTGTNNEQFF. The CDR3 DNA reads TGTGCCAGCACCGGAGGCACGACAGGGACTAACAATGAGCAGTTCTTC.

The chain combines TRBV18 with TRBJ2-5; TRBD1 is a possible D gene (7 bases). Germline V lookup: CDR1 KGHSH, CDR2 LQKENI. The length of the CDR3 is 15 residues. Trimming took 3 bases from V and 4 from J, leaving 15 bases between them. The CDR3 nucleotides are TGTGCCAGCTCACCGGGCAGGGGGGTCGGAGAGACCCAGTACTTC. Translation gives CASSPGRGVGETQYF.

The V call is TRBV5-6, the J call TRBJ1-1; D gene unclear. Germline CDR1 SGHDT, CDR2 YYEEEE. CDR3 size: 15 residues. Trimming stripped 0 bases from V and 4 bases from J, with 13 bases between. Written as DNA, the CDR3 is TGTGCCAGCAGCTTGGATTTGCAGGTGGGCACTGAAGCTTTCTTT. Amino acids: CASSLDLQVGTEAFF.

This clone showed up just a few times. The chain combines TRBV7-9 with TRBJ2-7; TRBD2 matches at 7 bases. The V and J ends lost 5 bases and 5 bases, in that order; junction bases with no gene match: 9. CDR3 size: 14 residues. Looked up from germline, CDR1 is SEHNR and CDR2 is FQNEAQ (reference sequence). CDR3 residues: CASSPQGGFDEQYF. The CDR3, as DNA: TGTGCCAGCAGCCCCCAGGGAGGGTTCGACGAGCAGTACTTC.

J is TRBJ1-1 and V is TRBV10-3; 9 bases match TRBD1. CDR3 length: 14 amino acids. V shed 11 bases and J 5 bases; nucleotides not matched to a gene: 12. Germline CDR1 ENHRY, CDR2 SYGVKD. The CDR3 nucleotides are TGTGCCTCTCGGGACAGGGTCTTAGGGACTGAAGCTTTCTTT. It yields the protein CASRDRVLGTEAFF.

This clone was observed a single time. The chain carries TRBV7-3 and TRBJ2-1, with 9 bases lining up with TRBD2. The CDR3 totals 16 residues. The J segment lost 8 bases and the V segment lost 5 bases, leaving 13 bases of the junction unmatched. Per germline, CDR1 SGHTA and CDR2 FQGTGA. Here the CDR3 reads CASSAALAGHWDEQFF. The CDR3 coding sequence is TGTGCCAGCAGCGCCGCCCTAGCGGGACACTGGGATGAGCAGTTCTTC. The full variable domain, in which reference TRBV7-3 and TRBJ2-1 provide the parts outside the CDR3, is GAGVSQTPSNKVTEKGKYVELRCDPISGHTALYWYRQSLGQGPEFLIYFQGTGAADDSGLPNDRFFAVRPEGSVSTLKIQRTERGDSAVYLCASSAALAGHWDEQFFGPGTRLTVL.

This chain uses TRBV30 with TRBJ2-5; the D call may be TRBD1 or TRBD2 (5 bases each). The germline CDR1 and CDR2 sequences are GTSNPN and SVGIG (reference sequence). V lost 0 bases and J 6 bases, leaving 23 bases between the germline ends. The CDR3 totals 17 residues. The CDR3 reads CAWSVISPGPRAQTQYF. The CDR3 bases are TGTGCCTGGAGTGTGATCAGTCCGGGGCCGCGCGCGCAGACCCAGTACTTC.

The V gene is TRBV28, the J gene TRBJ2-5; tentatively, D is TRBD1 (5 bases). The J call is in doubt because the DNA end fits TRBJ2-7 better. The CDR3 contains 11 residues. Per germline, CDR1 MDHEN and CDR2 SYDVKM. DNA for the CDR3: TGTGCCAGCAGGGGGCACTACGAGCAGTACTTC. This gives the protein CASRGHYEQYF.

The chain uses TRBV19 and TRBJ1-1; 10 nucleotides line up with TRBD1. The junction had 5 bases not matched to a gene; V was cut back by 6 bases and J by 4 bases. The CDR3 spans 14 residues. Germline V CDR1 and CDR2: LNHDA, SQIVND (reference sequence). As DNA, the CDR3 is TGTGCCAGTAGCGATGGGGACAGGGGCACTGAAGCTTTCTTT. Protein: CASSDGDRGTEAFF.

This clone was observed a few times. J is TRBJ2-7 and V is TRBV9; D may be TRBD2 (5 bases). V was shortened by 0 bases and J by 0 bases, with 7 bases between the two germline ends. Looked up from germline, CDR1 is SGDLS and CDR2 is YYNGEE. This CDR3 has 14 amino acids. The CDR3: CASSVGESSYEQYF. The CDR3 DNA follows: TGTGCCAGCAGCGTAGGGGAGAGCTCCTACGAGCAGTACTTC. Drawing the rest from reference TRBV9 and TRBJ2-7, the complete variable domain is DSGVTQTPKHLITATGQRVTLRCSPRSGDLSVYWYQQSLDQGLQFLIQYYNGEERAKGNILERFSAQQFPDLHSELNLSSLELGDSALYFCASSVGESSYEQYFGPGTRLTVT.

The chain carries TRBV5-4 and TRBJ1-3; no definite D call. The CDR3 has 12 amino acids. Trimming pared 5 bases from V and 2 bases from J, leaving 5 bases between. Germline values: CDR1 SGHNT, CDR2 YYREEE (reference sequence). The CDR3 coding sequence is TGTGCCAGCAGTAGGCCTGGAAACACCATATATTTT. It encodes CASSRPGNTIYF.

J is TRBJ2-7 and V is TRBV7-2; D is undetermined. This CDR3 region has 12 residues. CDR1 and CDR2 (germline): SGHTA, FQGNSA. V was cut by 2 bases and J by 3 bases, with 5 bases left in between. Written as DNA, the CDR3 is TGTGCCAGCAGCTTAAACTTCTACGAGCAGTACTTC. Amino acids: CASSLNFYEQYF. Variable domain in full (rest from reference TRBV7-2 and TRBJ2-7): GAGVSQSPSNKVTEKGKDVELRCDPISGHTALYWYRQSLGQGLEFLIYFQGNSAPDKSGLPSDRFSAERTGGSVSTLTIQRTQQEDSAVYLCASSLNFYEQYFGPGTRLTVT.

The genes are TRBV2 and TRBJ2-3, with 8 nucleotides matching TRBD2. The germline V gene encodes CDR1 SNHLY and CDR2 FYNNEI. This CDR3 is 15 amino acids long. J was trimmed by 6 bases and V by 8 bases; bases with no gene match: 13. CDR3 sequence reads: CASVAFGAGADTQYF. The CDR3 nucleotides read TGTGCCAGCGTGGCTTTTGGAGCGGGAGCGGATACGCAGTATTTT.

The J gene is TRBJ2-2, the V gene TRBV11-2, with D possibly being TRBD2 (6 bases). Germline assignment: CDR1 SGHAT and CDR2 FQNNGV. The V end lost 3 bases, the J end lost 4 bases, and 12 bases lay between the germline ends. The CDR3 is 15 amino acids. In DNA, the CDR3 is TGTGCCAGCAGCTTGCAGGGAGGTGGCACCGGGGAGCTGTTTTTT. Translating gives CASSLQGGGTGELFF.

This sequence joins TRBV19 and TRBJ1-4, with D unresolved. The germline gives CDR1 LNHDA, CDR2 SQIVND (reference sequence). Trimming shortened V by 1 base and J by 3 bases, and 6 bases separated the two germline ends. This CDR3 region has 14 residues. In DNA form, the CDR3 reads TGTGCCAGTAGTATAGCGGCCTCTAATGAAAAACTGTTTTTT. Its translation: CASSIAASNEKLFF.

This chain links TRBV4-1 with TRBJ2-1, with D possibly TRBD2 on 5 matching bases. This CDR3 region has 17 residues. V was cut by 1 base and J by 6 bases, with 19 bases left in between. Germline loops: CDR1 MGHRA, CDR2 YSYEKL. The CDR3 here is CASSQAGVTSRGNEQFF. CDR3 DNA sequence: TGCGCCAGCAGCCAAGCTGGGGTTACGTCCCGGGGCAATGAGCAGTTCTTC.

The chain uses TRBV15 and TRBJ2-7, with a possible D match to TRBD2 (5 bases). The length of the CDR3 is 15 residues. CDR1 and CDR2 from the germline V gene are LNHNV and YYDKDF (reference sequence). The V and J ends lost 5 bases and 4 bases respectively, with 18 bases between them. In DNA, the CDR3 is TGTGCCACCAGCCAAGAGGGTGGGCGTGATTACGAGCAGTACTTC. Protein: CATSQEGGRDYEQYF.

The V gene is TRBV2, the J gene TRBJ1-5; TRBD1 is a possible D gene (5 bases). V was shortened by 6 bases and J by 4 bases, with 16 bases between the two germline ends. This CDR3 has 15 residues. CDR1 SNHLY and CDR2 FYNNEI come from the germline V gene. CDR3 loop: CASSVTGVGNQPQHF. The CDR3 DNA reads as TGTGCCAGCAGCGTCACGGGGGTGGGGAATCAGCCCCAGCATTTT.

The chain couples TRBV14 to TRBJ2-1; D gene unclear. The germline CDR1 and CDR2 sequences are SGHDN and FVKESK. The CDR3 consists of 11 residues. The V and J ends lost 2 bases and 7 bases respectively, with 3 bases between them. The CDR3 DNA is TGTGCCAGCAGCCAATATAATGAGCAGTTCTTC. Encoded protein: CASSQYNEQFF.